Listed below are T cell receptor beta chains from one sample, sequenced in a study of CD8 T cells in Susac syndrome. TCRdb reanalysed the immunoSEQ multiplex PCR reads using MiXCR and keeps one entry per CDR3 protein. The sample consists of approximately 71,000 distinct CDR3 sequences, 96% of them appearing once. The sequencing input was CD4+ T cells from PBMCs. Receptor source: a human donor with multiple sclerosis. The CDR3 runs from the conserved cysteine through the conserved F or W. The D gene is left open where the match is weak. Only some rows state a clone size, as once, few, many or a class for expanded clones.

cdr3_nt,cdr3_aa,d_call,j_call,clone_size,v_call
TGCAGTGCTAGAAGGCAGGGGCAAAATGAAAAACTGTTTTTT,CSARRQGQNEKLFF,NA,TRBJ1-4,NA,TRBV20-1
TGCAGCGCTAGGGGGGGGTCCGAGCAGTACTTC,CSARGGSEQYF,NA,TRBJ2-7,once,TRBV29-1
TGTGCCAGCAGTTACGGGGCGGGGGGCGCCAGGGAGACCCAGTACTTC,CASSYGAGGARETQYF,TRBD2,TRBJ2-5,NA,TRBV6-5
TGTGCCAGCAGCCCTGGACAGGGGGGGACTGAAGCTTTCTTT,CASSPGQGGTEAFF,TRBD1,TRBJ1-1,NA,TRBV3-1
TGTGCCTGGAGTGTACGGACAGTAAGCTCCTACGAGCAGTACTTC,CAWSVRTVSSYEQYF,NA,TRBJ2-7,NA,TRBV30
TGTGCCAGCAGCCCGGGACTAGCGAGTCGCCGGGAGACCCAGTACTTC,CASSPGLASRRETQYF,TRBD2,TRBJ2-5,NA,TRBV3-1
TGCAGTGCTTCGTCCGGGACAGGGCATGGCTACACCTTC,CSASSGTGHGYTF,TRBD1,TRBJ1-2,NA,TRBV20-1
TGTGCCAGCGTCAGCGATCGAAGCGATGAGCAGTTCTTC,CASVSDRSDEQFF,NA,TRBJ2-1,once,TRBV12-3/TRBV12-4
TGTGCCAGCAGTTTATCGGTGAAGGCGGATGAGCAGTTCTTC,CASSLSVKADEQFF,NA,TRBJ2-1,NA,TRBV12-3/TRBV12-4
TGCAGTGCCAGAGACCCGGGACTATCCCACAATGAGCAGTTCTTC,CSARDPGLSHNEQFF,TRBD2,TRBJ2-1,NA,TRBV20-1
TGTGCCAGCAGTCTGGACCACAACACCATATATTTT,CASSLDHNTIYF,NA,TRBJ1-3,NA,TRBV7-2
TGTGCCTGGACTCAGGACAGGGTTGTGAATGAGCAGTTCTTC,CAWTQDRVVNEQFF,TRBD1,TRBJ2-1,NA,TRBV30
TGTGCCAGCAGCCCGCAGGGGGCTGGCTATGGCTACACCTTC,CASSPQGAGYGYTF,TRBD1,TRBJ1-2,NA,TRBV3-1
TGCGCCAGCAGCCTGGACGTAGCGGCCGGTGAGCAGTTCTTC,CASSLDVAAGEQFF,NA,TRBJ2-1,NA,TRBV5-1
TGTGCCAGCAGTGGGGGGCGAGGAACAGATACGCAGTATTTT,CASSGGRGTDTQYF,NA,TRBJ2-3,NA,TRBV28
TGCGCCAGCAGCCTGGGTGAGATTATCTATGGCTACACCTTC,CASSLGEIIYGYTF,NA,TRBJ1-2,NA,TRBV5-1
TGTGCCAGCAGCCTGGTGGGTCCCACTGAAGCTTTCTTT,CASSLVGPTEAFF,NA,TRBJ1-1,NA,TRBV3-1
TGTGCCAGCTCCCCCGGGGGGGCCGGCGCCTACGAGCAGTACTTC,CASSPGGAGAYEQYF,TRBD2,TRBJ2-7,NA,TRBV18
TGTGCCAGCAGCTTGGCGGCAAGCTCCTACAATGAGCAGTTCTTC,CASSLAASSYNEQFF,NA,TRBJ2-1,NA,TRBV5-6
TGCAGTGCTACTACCGTACAGGGGGTCTTTGGCTACACCTTC,CSATTVQGVFGYTF,TRBD1,TRBJ1-2,NA,TRBV20-1
TGTGCCAGCAGCTTACATTTAGATACGCAGTATTTT,CASSLHLDTQYF,NA,TRBJ2-3,once,TRBV7-9
TGTGCCAGCAGAGCCGCTAGCGGGGGCACAGATACGCAGTATTTT,CASRAASGGTDTQYF,TRBD2,TRBJ2-3,NA,TRBV6-1
TGTGCCAGCAGTATATCTAGCGGGGGGGCCGGCGATGAGCAGTTCTTC,CASSISSGGAGDEQFF,TRBD2,TRBJ2-1,NA,TRBV12-3/TRBV12-4
TGTGCCAGCTCAGGGTTCTCCGGCTATGGCTACACCTTC,CASSGFSGYGYTF,NA,TRBJ1-2,NA,TRBV6-5
TGTGCCAGCAGCCCAAGAGGGGGGGCTACGCAGTATTTT,CASSPRGGATQYF,NA,TRBJ2-3,NA,TRBV7-8
TGTGCCAGCAGCCCAAGACAGGGGGCTGTGGGTGAAGCTTTCTTT,CASSPRQGAVGEAFF,TRBD1,TRBJ1-1,NA,TRBV7-8
TGTGCCATCAGTGAGTCGGGGGCCTCTGGCTACACCTTC,CAISESGASGYTF,NA,TRBJ1-2,NA,TRBV10-3
TGCGCCAGCAGCCAAGCCCCCGGGAGGGGGCGGCACAATGAGCAGTTCTTC,CASSQAPGRGRHNEQFF,NA,TRBJ2-1,NA,TRBV4-1
TGTGCCAGCTCACAAGGGACAGTTGAAGAGACCCAGTACTTC,CASSQGTVEETQYF,TRBD1,TRBJ2-5,NA,TRBV18
TGCAGTGCTAGGGCCGGGCACCCGAACACTGAAGCTTTCTTT,CSARAGHPNTEAFF,NA,TRBJ1-1,once,TRBV20-1
TGTGCCAGCAGTGACGCAAACACCGGGGAGCTGTTTTTT,CASSDANTGELFF,NA,TRBJ2-2,NA,TRBV6-4
TGTGCCAGCAGCTTAGTTCCCGGGACTAGCTACGAGCAGTACTTC,CASSLVPGTSYEQYF,TRBD2,TRBJ2-7,NA,TRBV7-2
TGCAGTGCTATCCCCCGACAGGGAGGCACAGATACGCAGTATTTT,CSAIPRQGGTDTQYF,TRBD1,TRBJ2-3,NA,TRBV20-1
TGTGCCAGCAGCCCCCGCCGGGGACAGGGGAAACACGAGCAGTACTTC,CASSPRRGQGKHEQYF,TRBD1,TRBJ2-7,once,TRBV14
TGCAGTGCCACCGGGGGACGGGAACAGCCCCAGCATTTT,CSATGGREQPQHF,NA,TRBJ1-5,NA,TRBV20-1
TGCGCCAGCAGCCAAGTACCGTACTTGGGGGGCCCAGATACGCAGTATTTT,CASSQVPYLGGPDTQYF,NA,TRBJ2-3,NA,TRBV4-3
TGTGCCAGCAGTGAAATAGGGCAAGCATGGGCAGGTGGCTACACCTTC,CASSEIGQAWAGGYTF,NA,TRBJ1-2,NA,TRBV25-1
TGTGCCAGCAGTTTTGGGGGCCCGAGGGGTACTCAGCCCCAGCATTTT,CASSFGGPRGTQPQHF,NA,TRBJ1-5,NA,TRBV12-3/TRBV12-4
TGTGCCTGGAGGACAACCCAGAGCACAGATACGCAGTATTTT,CAWRTTQSTDTQYF,NA,TRBJ2-3,NA,TRBV30
TGTGCCAGCTCCGGTCACGAGCAGTACTTC,CASSGHEQYF,NA,TRBJ2-7,NA,TRBV6-2/TRBV6-3
TGCAGTGCTAGTTCAGGGGCCCCCACAGATACGCAGTATTTT,CSASSGAPTDTQYF,NA,TRBJ2-3,NA,TRBV20-1
TGTGCCAGCAGCTTAGGGGGTGGCGAAGAGACCCAGTACTTC,CASSLGGGEETQYF,NA,TRBJ2-5,NA,TRBV11-3
TGTGCCAGCAGTCCCCAGGCGGGAGCTGGCTACACCTTC,CASSPQAGAGYTF,NA,TRBJ1-2,NA,TRBV12-3/TRBV12-4
TGTGCCAGCAGTGCTCAGGGCTACGAGCAGTACTTC,CASSAQGYEQYF,NA,TRBJ2-7,NA,TRBV12-3/TRBV12-4
TGTGCCAGCAGCTCCTCCCGGTTAGAGCAGTACTTC,CASSSSRLEQYF,NA,TRBJ2-7,once,TRBV11-2
TGCGCCAGCAGCCAAGCGGGCGGCAGGGGAGGCCAGCCCCAGCATTTT,CASSQAGGRGGQPQHF,NA,TRBJ1-5,NA,TRBV4-1
TGTGCCAGCAGTCCCCTTTTGAGCAATCAGCCCCAGCATTTT,CASSPLLSNQPQHF,NA,TRBJ1-5,NA,TRBV28
TGTGCCAGCAGTTTAAGGCAGGGGACCAATCAGCCCCAGCATTTT,CASSLRQGTNQPQHF,NA,TRBJ1-5,NA,TRBV12-3/TRBV12-4
TGTGCCAGTAGTATATCGGGGGGGGCCCAGTACTTC,CASSISGGAQYF,TRBD2,TRBJ2-5,NA,TRBV19
TGTGCCAGCAGTTTAATGTCGGATGCGCAGTATTTT,CASSLMSDAQYF,NA,TRBJ2-3,NA,TRBV12-3/TRBV12-4
TGCGCCAGCAGCTTGGGGGACAGGCCCACTGAAGCTTTCTTT,CASSLGDRPTEAFF,TRBD1,TRBJ1-1,NA,TRBV5-1
TGTGCCAGCAGTTACTCACTAGCGGGGGAAGGAAATGAGCAGTTCTTC,CASSYSLAGEGNEQFF,TRBD2,TRBJ2-1,NA,TRBV6-5
TGTGCCAGCACCGCTTACAGTGGGCTATCGGGCGAGCAGTACTTC,CASTAYSGLSGEQYF,NA,TRBJ2-7,NA,TRBV7-9
TGTGCCAGCAGCGAGGACAGGGGGACGTTCGGGGAGCTGTTTTTT,CASSEDRGTFGELFF,TRBD1,TRBJ2-2,NA,TRBV5-4
TGTGCCAGCAGCTGGACTAGCGGCGAGACCGGGGAGCTGTTTTTT,CASSWTSGETGELFF,TRBD2,TRBJ2-2,NA,TRBV7-2
TGTGCTAGCAGCTTGGGCCCAGGGGGGTACAAAAACATTCAGTACTTC,CASSLGPGGYKNIQYF,NA,TRBJ2-4,NA,TRBV7-7
TGTGCCAGCAACAGGGGATGGAGGGCACCCCTCCACTTT,CASNRGWRAPLHF,TRBD1,TRBJ1-6,NA,TRBV28
TGTGCCAGCACTTCGCGCGGGGGGGCATCCTACAATGAGCAGTTCTTC,CASTSRGGASYNEQFF,TRBD2,TRBJ2-1,NA,TRBV12-3/TRBV12-4
TGTGCCAGCAGACGAGCAGGGGGAAAGACAGATACGCAGTATTTT,CASRRAGGKTDTQYF,TRBD1,TRBJ2-3,NA,TRBV7-6